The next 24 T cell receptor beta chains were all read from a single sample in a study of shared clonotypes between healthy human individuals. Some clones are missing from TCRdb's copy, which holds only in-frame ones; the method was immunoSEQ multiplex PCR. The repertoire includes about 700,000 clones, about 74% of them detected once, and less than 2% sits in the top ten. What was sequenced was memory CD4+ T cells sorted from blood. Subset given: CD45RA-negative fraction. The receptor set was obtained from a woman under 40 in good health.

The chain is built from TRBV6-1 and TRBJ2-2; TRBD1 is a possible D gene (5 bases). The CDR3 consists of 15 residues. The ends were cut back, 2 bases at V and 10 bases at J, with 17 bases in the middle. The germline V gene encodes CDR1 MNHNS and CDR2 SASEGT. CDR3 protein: CASSEWAGSQAELFF. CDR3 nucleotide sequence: TGTGCCAGCAGTGAATGGGCAGGGTCCCAAGCGGAGCTGTTTTTT.

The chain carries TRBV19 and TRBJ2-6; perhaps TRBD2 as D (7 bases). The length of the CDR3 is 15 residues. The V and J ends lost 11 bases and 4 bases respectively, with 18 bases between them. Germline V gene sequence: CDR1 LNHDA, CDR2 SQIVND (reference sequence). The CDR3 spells CAGRDIASGANVLTF. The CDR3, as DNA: TGTGCCGGGAGGGACATTGCCTCCGGGGCCAACGTCCTGACTTTC.

The CDR3 DNA is TGTGCCAGCAGCTTAGATAAGAGGAACAGGGGAGAAAAACTGTTTTTT. The encoded protein is CASSLDKRNRGEKLFF. The chain recombines TRBV11-2 with TRBJ1-4, with 7 bases aligning to TRBD1. Germline-derived CDR1 and CDR2 are SGHAT and FQNNGV. V was pared by 0 bases and J by 8 bases, with 9 bases of the junction left unmatched. This CDR3 region has 16 residues.

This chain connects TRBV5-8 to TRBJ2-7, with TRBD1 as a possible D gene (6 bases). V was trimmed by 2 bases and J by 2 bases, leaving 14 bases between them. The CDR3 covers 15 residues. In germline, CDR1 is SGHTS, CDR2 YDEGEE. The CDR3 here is CASSLTGHPTYEQYF. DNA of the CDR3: TGTGCCAGCAGCTTAACGGGACACCCGACCTACGAGCAGTACTTC.

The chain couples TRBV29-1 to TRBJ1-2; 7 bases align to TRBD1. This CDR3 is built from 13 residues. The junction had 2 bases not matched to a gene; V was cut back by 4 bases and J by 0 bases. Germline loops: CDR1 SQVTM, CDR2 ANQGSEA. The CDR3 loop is CSVVGTANYGYTF. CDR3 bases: TGCAGCGTTGTAGGGACAGCTAACTATGGCTACACCTTC.

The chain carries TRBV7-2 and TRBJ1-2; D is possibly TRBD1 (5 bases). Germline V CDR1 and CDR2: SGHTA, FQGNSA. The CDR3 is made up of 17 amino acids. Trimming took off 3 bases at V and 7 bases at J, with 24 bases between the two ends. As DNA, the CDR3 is TGTGCCAGCAGCTTGGGGTGGTTTTGGGGCGATTCGGCTGGCTACACCTTC. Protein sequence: CASSLGWFWGDSAGYTF. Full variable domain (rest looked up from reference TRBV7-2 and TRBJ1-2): GAGVSQSPSNKVTEKGKDVELRCDPISGHTALYWYRQSLGQGLEFLIYFQGNSAPDKSGLPSDRFSAERTGGSVSTLTIQRTQQEDSAVYLCASSLGWFWGDSAGYTFGSGTRLTVV.

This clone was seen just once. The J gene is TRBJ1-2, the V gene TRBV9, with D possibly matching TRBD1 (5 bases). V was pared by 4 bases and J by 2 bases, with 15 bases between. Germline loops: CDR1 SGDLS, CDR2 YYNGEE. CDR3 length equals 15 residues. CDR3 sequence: CASSTRGGTNYGYTF. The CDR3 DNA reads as TGTGCCAGCAGCACCCGAGGAGGGACGAACTATGGCTACACCTTC.

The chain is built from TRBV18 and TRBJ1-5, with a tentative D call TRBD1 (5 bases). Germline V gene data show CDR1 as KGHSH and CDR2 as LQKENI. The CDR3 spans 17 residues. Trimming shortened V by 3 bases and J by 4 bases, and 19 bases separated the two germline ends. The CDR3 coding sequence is TGTGCCAGCTCACCGGGTCCGGGGGAGGGGAGGAATCAGCCCCAGCATTTT. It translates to CASSPGPGEGRNQPQHF.

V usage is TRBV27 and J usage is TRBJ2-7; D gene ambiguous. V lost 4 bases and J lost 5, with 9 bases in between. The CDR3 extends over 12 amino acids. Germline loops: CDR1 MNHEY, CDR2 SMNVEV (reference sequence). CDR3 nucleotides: TGTGCCAGCAGTTCCCCAGTCCACGAGCAGTACTTC. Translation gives CASSSPVHEQYF.

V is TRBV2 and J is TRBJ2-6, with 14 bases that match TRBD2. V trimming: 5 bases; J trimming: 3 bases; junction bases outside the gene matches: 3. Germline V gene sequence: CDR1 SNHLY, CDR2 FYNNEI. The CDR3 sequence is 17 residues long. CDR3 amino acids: CASSWTSGRNGANVLTF. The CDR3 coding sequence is TGTGCCAGCAGTTGGACTAGCGGGAGGAATGGGGCCAACGTCCTGACTTTC.

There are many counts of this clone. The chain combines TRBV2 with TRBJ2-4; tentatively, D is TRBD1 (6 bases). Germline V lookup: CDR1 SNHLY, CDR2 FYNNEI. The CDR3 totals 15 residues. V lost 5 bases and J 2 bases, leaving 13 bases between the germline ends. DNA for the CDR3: TGTGCCAGCAGTTACGACAGGAGTACCAAAAACATTCAGTACTTC. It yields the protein CASSYDRSTKNIQYF.

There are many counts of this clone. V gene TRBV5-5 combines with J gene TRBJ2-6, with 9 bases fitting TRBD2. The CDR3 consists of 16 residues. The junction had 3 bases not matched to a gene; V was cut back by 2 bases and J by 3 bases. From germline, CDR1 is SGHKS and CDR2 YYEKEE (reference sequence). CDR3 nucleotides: TGTGCCAGCAGCTTAGCGGGAGGTATTGGGGCCAACGTCCTGACTTTC. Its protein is CASSLAGGIGANVLTF. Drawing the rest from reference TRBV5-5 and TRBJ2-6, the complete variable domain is DAGVTQSPTHLIKTRGQQVTLRCSPISGHKSVSWYQQVLGQGPQFIFQYYEKEERGRGNFPDRFSARQFPNYSSELNVNALLLGDSALYLCASSLAGGIGANVLTFGAGSRLTVL.

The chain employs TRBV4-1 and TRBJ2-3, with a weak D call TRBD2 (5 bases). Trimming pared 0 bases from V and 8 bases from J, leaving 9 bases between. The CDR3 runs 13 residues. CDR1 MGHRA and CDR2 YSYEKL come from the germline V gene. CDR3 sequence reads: CASSQDPGSTQYF. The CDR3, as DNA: TGCGCCAGCAGCCAAGATCCGGGGTCTACGCAGTATTTT.

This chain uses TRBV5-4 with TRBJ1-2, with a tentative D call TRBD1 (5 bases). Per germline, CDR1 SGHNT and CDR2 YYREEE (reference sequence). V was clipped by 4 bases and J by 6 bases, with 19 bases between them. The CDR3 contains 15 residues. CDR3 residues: CASSTGGGKRNGYTF. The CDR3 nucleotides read TGTGCCAGCAGCACCGGCGGGGGAAAGAGAAATGGCTACACCTTC.

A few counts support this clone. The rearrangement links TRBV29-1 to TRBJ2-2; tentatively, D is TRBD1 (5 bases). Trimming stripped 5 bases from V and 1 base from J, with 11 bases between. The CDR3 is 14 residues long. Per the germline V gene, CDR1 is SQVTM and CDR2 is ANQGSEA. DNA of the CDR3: TGCAGCGTTCGCGATAGGGGGAACACCGGGGAGCTGTTTTTT. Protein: CSVRDRGNTGELFF.

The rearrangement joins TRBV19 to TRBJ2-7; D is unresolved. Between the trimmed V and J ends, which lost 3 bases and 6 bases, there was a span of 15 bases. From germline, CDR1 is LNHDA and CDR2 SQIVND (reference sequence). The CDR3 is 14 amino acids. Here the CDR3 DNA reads TGTGCCAGTAGTATGGAACTACAATCGCGCGAGCAGTACTTC. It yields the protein CASSMELQSREQYF.

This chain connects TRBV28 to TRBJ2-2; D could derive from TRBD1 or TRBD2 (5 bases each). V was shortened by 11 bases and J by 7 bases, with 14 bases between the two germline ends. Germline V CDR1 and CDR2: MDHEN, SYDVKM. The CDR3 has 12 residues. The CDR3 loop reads CAARGVVGELFF. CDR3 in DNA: TGTGCCGCCAGAGGGGTGGTCGGGGAGCTGTTTTTT.

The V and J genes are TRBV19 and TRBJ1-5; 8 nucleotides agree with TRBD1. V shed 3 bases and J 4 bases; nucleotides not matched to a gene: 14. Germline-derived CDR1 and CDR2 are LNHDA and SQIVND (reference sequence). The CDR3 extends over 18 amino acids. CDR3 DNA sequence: TGTGCCAGTAGTATGACTTTGACCGGGACAGGTGTAAATCAGCCCCAGCATTTT. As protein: CASSMTLTGTGVNQPQHF.

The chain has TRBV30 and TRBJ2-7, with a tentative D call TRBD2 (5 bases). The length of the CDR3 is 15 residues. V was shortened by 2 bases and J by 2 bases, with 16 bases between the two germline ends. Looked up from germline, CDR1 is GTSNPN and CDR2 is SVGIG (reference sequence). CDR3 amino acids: CAWSRPGLTTYEQYF. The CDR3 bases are TGTGCCTGGAGTCGTCCTGGACTCACGACCTACGAGCAGTACTTC.

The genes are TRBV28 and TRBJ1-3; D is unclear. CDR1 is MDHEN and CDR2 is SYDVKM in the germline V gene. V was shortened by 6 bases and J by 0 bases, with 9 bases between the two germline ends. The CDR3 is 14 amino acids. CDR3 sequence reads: CASRVGHSGNTIYF. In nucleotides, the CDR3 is TGTGCCAGCAGAGTAGGGCACTCTGGAAACACCATATATTTT.

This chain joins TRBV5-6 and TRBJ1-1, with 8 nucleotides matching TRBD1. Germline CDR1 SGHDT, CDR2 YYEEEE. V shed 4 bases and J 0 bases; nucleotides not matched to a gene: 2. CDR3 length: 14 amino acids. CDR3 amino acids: CASSGTGLNTEAFF. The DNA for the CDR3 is TGTGCCAGCAGCGGGACAGGTTTGAACACTGAAGCTTTCTTT. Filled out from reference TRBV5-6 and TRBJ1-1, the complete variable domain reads DAGVTQSPTHLIKTRGQQVTLRCSPKSGHDTVSWYQQALGQGPQFIFQYYEEEERQRGNFPDRFSGHQFPNYSSELNVNALLLGDSALYLCASSGTGLNTEAFFGQGTRLTVV.

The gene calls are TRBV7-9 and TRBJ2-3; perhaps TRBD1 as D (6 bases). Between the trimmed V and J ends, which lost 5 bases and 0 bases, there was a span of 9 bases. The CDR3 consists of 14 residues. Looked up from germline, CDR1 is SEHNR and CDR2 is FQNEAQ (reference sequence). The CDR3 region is CASSTGFSTDTQYF. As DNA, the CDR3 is TGTGCCAGCAGCACAGGGTTTAGCACAGATACGCAGTATTTT.

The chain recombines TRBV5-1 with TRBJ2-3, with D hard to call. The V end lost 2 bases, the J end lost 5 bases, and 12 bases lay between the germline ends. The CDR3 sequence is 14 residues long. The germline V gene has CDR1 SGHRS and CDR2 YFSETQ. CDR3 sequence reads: CASSLGNDRDTQYF. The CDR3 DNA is TGCGCCAGCAGCTTAGGTAATGATAGAGATACGCAGTATTTT.

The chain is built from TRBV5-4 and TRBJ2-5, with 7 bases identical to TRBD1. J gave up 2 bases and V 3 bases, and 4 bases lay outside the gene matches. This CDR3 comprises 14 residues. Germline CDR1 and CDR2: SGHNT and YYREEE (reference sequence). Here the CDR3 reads CASSSGQRQETQYF. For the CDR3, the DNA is TGTGCCAGCAGCTCGGGACAGCGGCAAGAGACCCAGTACTTC.